This T cell receptor beta chain was found in a study of vaccination effects on CD4 cells after COVID-19. Generated by immunoSEQ multiplex PCR, the TCRdb table keeps only in-frame clones and is missing some. Of 55,000 to 80,000 clones in the sample, over 65% were seen once. Worth noting for this clone: Antigen specificity is unknown.

Using viral peptide pools, the ViraFEST assay grew out antigen-specific CD4+ T cells prior to sequencing. Cultured cells yielded isolated CD4+ T cells after less than 11 days. In the vaccine recipients, nucleocapsid antibodies were negative and there was no prior SARS-CoV-2 infection. CDR3 size: 11 residues. Germline CDR1 KGHDR, CDR2 SFDVKD. V lost 10 bases to trimming and J lost 5 bases, with 9 bases between them. This sequence joins TRBV24-1 and TRBJ2-3; D is unclear. The specimen comprised CD4+ T cells from PBMCs cultured with HCoV-OC43 spike peptides, sampled before COVID-19 vaccination. Subset reported: HCoV-OC43 spike overlapping peptide pool stimulation. This TCR was recovered from a human donor who received a COVID-19 vaccine. The CDR3, as DNA: TGTGCCACAGGGTGGGGAGATACGCAGTATTTT. Its translation is CATGWGDTQYF.